This entry features one TCR beta chain sequence. Its antigen is as yet unknown. TCRdb reanalysed the reads using MiXCR and keeps one entry per CDR3 protein. The sample includes 830,000 or so distinct CDR3 sequences, approximately 29% of them seen just once. This record comes from a study of T cell repertoires in cytomegalovirus infection. V was trimmed by 0 bases and J by 2 bases, leaving 13 bases between them. Germline lookup yields CDR1 SGHDN and CDR2 FVKESK. The CDR3 is 16 residues long. The receptor was derived from a human donor in good health (CMV status not recorded). Some clones in this sample may be carry-over from other donors' samples. The sequencing here drew on cultured CD8+ T cells from PBMCs, taken from culture after CMV antigen stimulation. The chain links TRBV14 to TRBJ1-2; no reliable D call. CDR3 in DNA: TGTGCCAGCAGCCAAGAAGGGAGGAGAATCAACTATGGCTACACCTTC. Translation gives CASSQEGRRINYGYTF.